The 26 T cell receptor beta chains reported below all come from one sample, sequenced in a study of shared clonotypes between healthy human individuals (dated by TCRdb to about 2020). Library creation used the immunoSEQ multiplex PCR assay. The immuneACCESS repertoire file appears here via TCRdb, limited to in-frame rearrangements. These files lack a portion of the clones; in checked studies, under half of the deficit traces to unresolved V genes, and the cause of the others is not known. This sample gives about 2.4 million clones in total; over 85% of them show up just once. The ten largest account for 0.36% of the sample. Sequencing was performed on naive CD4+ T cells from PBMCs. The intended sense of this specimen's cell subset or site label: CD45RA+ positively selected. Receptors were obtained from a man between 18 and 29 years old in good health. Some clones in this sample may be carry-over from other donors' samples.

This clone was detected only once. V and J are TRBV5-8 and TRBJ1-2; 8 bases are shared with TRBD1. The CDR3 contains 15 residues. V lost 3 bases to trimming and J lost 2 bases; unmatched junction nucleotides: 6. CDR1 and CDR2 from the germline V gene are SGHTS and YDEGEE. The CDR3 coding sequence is TGTGCCAGCAGCTCCTATGACAGGGGAAACTATGGCTACACCTTC. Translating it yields CASSSYDRGNYGYTF.

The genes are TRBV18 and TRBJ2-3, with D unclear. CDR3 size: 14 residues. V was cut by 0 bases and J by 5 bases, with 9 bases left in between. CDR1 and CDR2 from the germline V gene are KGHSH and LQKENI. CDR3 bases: TGTGCCAGCTCACCACCGGAGTTGCGAGATACGCAGTATTTT. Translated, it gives CASSPPELRDTQYF.

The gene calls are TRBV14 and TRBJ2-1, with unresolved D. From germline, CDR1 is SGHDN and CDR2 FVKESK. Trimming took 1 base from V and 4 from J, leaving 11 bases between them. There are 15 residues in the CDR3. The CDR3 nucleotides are TGTGCCAGCAGCCAAGGACCGCATTCGTACAATGAGCAGTTCTTC. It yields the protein CASSQGPHSYNEQFF.

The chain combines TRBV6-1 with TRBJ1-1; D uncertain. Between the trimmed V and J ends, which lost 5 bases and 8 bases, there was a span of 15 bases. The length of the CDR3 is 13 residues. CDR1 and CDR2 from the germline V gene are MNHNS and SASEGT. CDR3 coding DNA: TGTGCCAGCAGTAACCCAGGCGGTCAGGAAGCTTTCTTT. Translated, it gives CASSNPGGQEAFF.

CDR3 amino acids: CASSEPRPSYEQYF. Written as DNA, the CDR3 is TGTGCCAGCAGTGAGCCGCGGCCCTCCTACGAGCAGTACTTC. The V gene is TRBV6-1, the J gene TRBJ2-7; D uncertain. Trimming took 3 bases from V and 0 from J, leaving 9 bases between them. The CDR3 runs 14 residues. CDR1 is MNHNS, CDR2 SASEGT, per germline.

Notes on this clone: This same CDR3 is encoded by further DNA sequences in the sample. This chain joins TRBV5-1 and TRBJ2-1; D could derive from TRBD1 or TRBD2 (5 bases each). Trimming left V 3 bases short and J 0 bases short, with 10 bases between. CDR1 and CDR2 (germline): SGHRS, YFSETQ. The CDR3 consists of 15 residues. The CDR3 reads CASSWTDSSYNEQFF. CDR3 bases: TGCGCCAGCAGCTGGACTGACAGCTCCTACAATGAGCAGTTCTTC.

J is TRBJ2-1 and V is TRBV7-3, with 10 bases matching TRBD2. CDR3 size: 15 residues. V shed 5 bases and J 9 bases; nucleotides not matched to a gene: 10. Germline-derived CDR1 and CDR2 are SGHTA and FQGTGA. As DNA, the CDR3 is TGTGCCAGCAGCCCCAACAGCGGACTAGCGGCTGAGCAGTTCTTC. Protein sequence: CASSPNSGLAAEQFF.

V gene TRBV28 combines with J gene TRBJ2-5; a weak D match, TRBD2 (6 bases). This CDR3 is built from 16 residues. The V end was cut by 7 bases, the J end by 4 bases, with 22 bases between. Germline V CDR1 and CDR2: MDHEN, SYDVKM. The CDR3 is CASTRVVFSGGETQYF. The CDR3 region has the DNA TGTGCCAGCACCCGGGTGGTGTTTAGCGGCGGAGAGACCCAGTACTTC.

In nucleotides, the CDR3 is TGCGCCAGCAGCCAGACAGGGGATCCCTACGAGCAGTACTTC. Encoded protein: CASSQTGDPYEQYF. This chain uses TRBV5-1 with TRBJ2-7; TRBD1 aligns across 8 bases. V shed 4 bases and J 2 bases; nucleotides not matched to a gene: 5. Per the germline V gene, CDR1 is SGHRS and CDR2 is YFSETQ. The CDR3 sequence is 14 residues long.

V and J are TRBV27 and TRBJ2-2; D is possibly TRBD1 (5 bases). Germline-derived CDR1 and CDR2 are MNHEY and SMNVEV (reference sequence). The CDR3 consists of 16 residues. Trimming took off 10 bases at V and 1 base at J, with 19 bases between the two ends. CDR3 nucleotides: TGTGCCACCACAGTTTATGGGGCTGGGAACACCGGGGAGCTGTTTTTT. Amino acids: CATTVYGAGNTGELFF.

The CDR3 DNA follows: TGTGCCAGCAGCTTGGAGGGGACAGGAGACTATGGCTACACCTTC. Its translation: CASSLEGTGDYGYTF. The V gene is TRBV5-4, the J gene TRBJ1-2; TRBD1 matches at 8 bases. The CDR3 is 15 amino acids. V shed 0 bases and J 3 bases; nucleotides not matched to a gene: 4. Germline CDR1 and CDR2: SGHNT and YYREEE (reference sequence).

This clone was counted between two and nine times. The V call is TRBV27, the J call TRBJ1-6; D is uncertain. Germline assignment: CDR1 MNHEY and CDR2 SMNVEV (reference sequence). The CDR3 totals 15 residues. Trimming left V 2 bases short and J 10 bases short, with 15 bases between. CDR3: CASSLLAAPGSPLHF. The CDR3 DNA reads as TGTGCCAGCAGTTTACTGGCGGCCCCTGGATCACCCCTCCACTTT.

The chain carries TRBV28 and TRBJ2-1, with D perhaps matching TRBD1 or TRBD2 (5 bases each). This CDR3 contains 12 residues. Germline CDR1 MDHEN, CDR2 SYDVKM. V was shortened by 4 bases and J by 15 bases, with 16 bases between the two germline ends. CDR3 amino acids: CASSWSGGKLFF. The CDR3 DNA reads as TGTGCCAGCAGTTGGAGTGGGGGAAAATTGTTCTTC.

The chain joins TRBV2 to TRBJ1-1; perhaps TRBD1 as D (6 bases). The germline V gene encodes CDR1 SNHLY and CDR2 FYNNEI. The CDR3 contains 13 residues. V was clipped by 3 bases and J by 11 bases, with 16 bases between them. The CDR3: CASSDRGPLSAFF. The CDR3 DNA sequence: TGTGCCAGCAGTGATCGGGGGCCACTGAGCGCTTTCTTT.

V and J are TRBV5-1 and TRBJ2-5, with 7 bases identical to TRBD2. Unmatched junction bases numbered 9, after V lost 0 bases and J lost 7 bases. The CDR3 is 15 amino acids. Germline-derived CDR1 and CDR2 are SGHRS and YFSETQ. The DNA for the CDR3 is TGCGCCAGCAGCTTGGGTACTAGCGAAGGAGGGACCCAGTACTTC. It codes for CASSLGTSEGGTQYF.

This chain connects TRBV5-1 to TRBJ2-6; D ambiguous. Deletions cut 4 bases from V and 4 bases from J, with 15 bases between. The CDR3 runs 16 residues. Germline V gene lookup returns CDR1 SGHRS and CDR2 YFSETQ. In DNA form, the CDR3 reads TGCGCCAGCAGCCCGAACACGGTAAGAGGGGCCAACGTCCTGACTTTC. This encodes CASSPNTVRGANVLTF.

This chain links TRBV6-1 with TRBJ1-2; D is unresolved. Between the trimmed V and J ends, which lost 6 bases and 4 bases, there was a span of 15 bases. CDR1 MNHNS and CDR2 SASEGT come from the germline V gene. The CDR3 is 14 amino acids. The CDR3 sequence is CASSPLSDAYGYTF. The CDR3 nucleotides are TGTGCCAGCAGCCCCCTCTCGGACGCCTATGGCTACACCTTC.

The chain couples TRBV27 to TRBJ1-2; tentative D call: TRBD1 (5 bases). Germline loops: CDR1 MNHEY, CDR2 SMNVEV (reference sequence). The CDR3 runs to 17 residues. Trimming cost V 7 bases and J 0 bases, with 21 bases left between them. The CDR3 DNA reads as TGTGCCAGCACCCAGAAAGCCCGGGACGGAGCTAACTATGGCTACACCTTC. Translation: CASTQKARDGANYGYTF.

This CDR3 reads CASSLKSPGAIYEQYF. CDR3 bases: TGTGCCAGCAGTTTAAAGTCTCCAGGGGCGATCTACGAGCAGTACTTC. The chain carries TRBV28 and TRBJ2-7; tentatively, D is TRBD1 (6 bases). V gave up 2 bases and J gave up 3 bases, with 17 bases separating them. This CDR3 has 16 amino acids. Looked up from germline, CDR1 is MDHEN and CDR2 is SYDVKM.

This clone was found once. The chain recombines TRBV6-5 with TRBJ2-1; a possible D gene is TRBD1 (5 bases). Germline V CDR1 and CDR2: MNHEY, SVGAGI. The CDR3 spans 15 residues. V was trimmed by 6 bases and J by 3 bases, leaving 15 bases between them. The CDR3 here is CASSPKGSIYNEQFF. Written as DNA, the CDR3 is TGTGCCAGCAGCCCTAAGGGGTCCATCTACAATGAGCAGTTCTTC.

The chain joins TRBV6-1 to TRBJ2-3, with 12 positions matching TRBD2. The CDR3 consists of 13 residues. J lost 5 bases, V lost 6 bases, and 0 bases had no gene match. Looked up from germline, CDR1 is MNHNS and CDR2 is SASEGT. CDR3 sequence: CASRTSGRDTQYF. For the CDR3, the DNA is TGTGCCAGCAGGACTAGCGGGAGAGATACGCAGTATTTT.

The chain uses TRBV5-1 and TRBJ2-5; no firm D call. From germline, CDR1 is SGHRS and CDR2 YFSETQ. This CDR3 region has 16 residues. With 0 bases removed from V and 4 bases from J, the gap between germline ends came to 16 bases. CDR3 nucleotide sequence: TGCGCCAGCAGCTTGGTGTGGCGGCCACCCCCAGAGACCCAGTACTTC. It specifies CASSLVWRPPPETQYF. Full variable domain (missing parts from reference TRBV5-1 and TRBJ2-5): KAGVTQTPRYLIKTRGQQVTLSCSPISGHRSVSWYQQTPGQGLQFLFEYFSETQRNKGNFPGRFSGRQFSNSRSEMNVSTLELGDSALYLCASSLVWRPPPETQYFGPGTRLLVL.

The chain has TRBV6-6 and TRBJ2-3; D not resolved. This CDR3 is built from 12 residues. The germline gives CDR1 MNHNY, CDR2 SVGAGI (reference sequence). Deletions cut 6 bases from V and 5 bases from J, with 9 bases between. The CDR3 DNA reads TGTGCCAGCAGCCCTGGTGGAGATACGCAGTATTTT. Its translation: CASSPGGDTQYF.

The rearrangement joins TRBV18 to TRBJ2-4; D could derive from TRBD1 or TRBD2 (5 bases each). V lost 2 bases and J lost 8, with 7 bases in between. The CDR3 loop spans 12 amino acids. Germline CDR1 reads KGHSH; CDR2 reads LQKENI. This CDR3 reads CASSPEGYIQYF. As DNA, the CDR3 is TGTGCCAGCTCACCAGAGGGGTACATTCAGTACTTC. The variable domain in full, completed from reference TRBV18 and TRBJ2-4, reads NAGVMQNPRHLVRRRGQEARLRCSPMKGHSHVYWYRQLPEEGLKFMVYLQKENIIDESGMPKERFSAEFPKEGPSILRIQQVVRGDSAAYFCASSPEGYIQYFGAGTRLSVL.

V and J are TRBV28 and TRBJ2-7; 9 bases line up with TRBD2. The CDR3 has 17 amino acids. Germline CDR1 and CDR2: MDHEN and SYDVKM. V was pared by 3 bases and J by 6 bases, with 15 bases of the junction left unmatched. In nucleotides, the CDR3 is TGTGCCAGCAGTTTGTCCGGGCTTAGCGGGAGAGGTCCCGAGCAGTACTTC. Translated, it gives CASSLSGLSGRGPEQYF.

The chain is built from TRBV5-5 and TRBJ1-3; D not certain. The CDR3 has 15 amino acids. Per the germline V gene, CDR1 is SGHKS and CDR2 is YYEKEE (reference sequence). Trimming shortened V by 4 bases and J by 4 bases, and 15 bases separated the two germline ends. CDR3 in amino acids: CASSQRATHGNTIYF. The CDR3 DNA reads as TGTGCCAGCAGCCAGCGGGCTACTCACGGAAACACCATATATTTT.